The 24 T cell receptor beta chains in this list originate from one sample, sequenced in a study of shared clonotypes between healthy human individuals. The repertoire was sequenced with immunoSEQ multiplex PCR; TCRdb's copy has only in-frame clones and lacks some. The sample lists hundreds of thousands of clones, approximately 96% seen once, with about 0.11% in the top ten. Selected positively for CCR7 and CD45RO-negative, naive CD8 cells excluded terminally differentiated effector memory CD45RA+ cells. The sequenced material came from naive CD8+ T cells sorted from blood. All receptors derive from a woman aged 30 to 39 in good health.

As concerns this clone: The same CDR3 can be traced to other DNA sequences in this sample. The chain links TRBV11-2 to TRBJ2-7; unclear D gene. The V end lost 2 bases, the J end lost 4 bases, and 6 bases lay between the germline ends. Germline V gene data show CDR1 as SGHAT and CDR2 as FQNNGV. The length of the CDR3 is 12 residues. CDR3 DNA: TGTGCCAGCAGCTTATTAGGGTACGAGCAGTACTTC. It translates to CASSLLGYEQYF.

The rearrangement uses TRBV27 and TRBJ2-1, with a weak D call TRBD2 (6 bases). The V gene's germline CDR1 is MNHEY and CDR2 SMNVEV (reference sequence). V shed 1 base and J shed 0 bases, with 16 bases lying between them. The CDR3 covers 18 residues. In nucleotides, the CDR3 is TGTGCCAGCAGTTTATGGCCGAAGCGGGCGAGCTCCTACAATGAGCAGTTCTTC. Its protein product is CASSLWPKRASSYNEQFF.

The chain recombines TRBV5-1 with TRBJ1-2; TRBD1 might be the D (5 bases). Per germline, CDR1 SGHRS and CDR2 YFSETQ. The CDR3 is 17 amino acids. V lost 3 bases and J 6 bases, leaving 24 bases between the germline ends. The chain's CDR3 is CASSYSTTGGGGDGYTF. The CDR3 region has the DNA TGCGCCAGCAGCTACTCAACTACCGGCGGGGGTGGAGATGGCTACACCTTC.

V and J are TRBV28 and TRBJ2-5; D uncertain. The CDR3 is 14 residues long. Trimming removed 1 base at V and 4 bases at J, with 10 bases between. In germline, CDR1 is MDHEN, CDR2 SYDVKM. The CDR3 DNA reads TGTGCCAGCAGTTTATCCCAGCGCCGAGAGACCCAGTACTTC. It translates to CASSLSQRRETQYF.

The chain has TRBV2 and TRBJ2-1; the match to TRBD2 covers 12 bases. The CDR3 length is 17 residues. Germline V gives CDR1 SNHLY, CDR2 FYNNEI. With 0 bases clipped from V and 7 bases from J, the junction kept 7 bases outside the gene matches. The CDR3 coding sequence is TGTGCCAGCAGTGAAGCTGGACTAGCGGGGAAGGGGAATGAGCAGTTCTTC. Its translation is CASSEAGLAGKGNEQFF. The full variable domain, its missing parts supplied by reference TRBV2 and TRBJ2-1, is EPEVTQTPSHQVTQMGQEVILRCVPISNHLYFYWYRQILGQKVEFLVSFYNNEISEKSEIFDDQFSVERPDGSNFTLKIRSTKLEDSAMYFCASSEAGLAGKGNEQFFGPGTRLTVL.

The genes are TRBV13 and TRBJ1-2; no reliable D call. The CDR3 contains 14 residues. Germline CDR1 is PRHDT and CDR2 is FYEKMQ (reference sequence). The germline V and J ends were trimmed by 6 bases and 8 bases, with 19 bases remaining between them. As DNA, the CDR3 is TGTGCCAGCAGTTCCTCGGTAGGGAGCGAGGGCTACACCTTC. Translated: CASSSSVGSEGYTF.

The V call is TRBV13, the J call TRBJ1-2, with 10 bases identical to TRBD1. The CDR3 has 17 amino acids. Germline CDR1 and CDR2: PRHDT and FYEKMQ (reference sequence). V lost 6 bases to trimming and J lost 6 bases; unmatched junction nucleotides: 16. The chain's CDR3 is CASSSTGTGVAEDGYTF. The CDR3 DNA sequence: TGTGCCAGCAGTTCCACCGGGACAGGGGTTGCGGAGGATGGCTACACCTTC.

This clone has just one count. The V and J genes are TRBV27 and TRBJ1-5, with D perhaps matching TRBD1 (5 bases). Germline lookup yields CDR1 MNHEY and CDR2 SMNVEV (reference sequence). This CDR3 spans 14 amino acids. V lost 3 bases to trimming and J lost 2 bases, with 8 bases between them. The CDR3 is CASSLRRGNQPQHF. CDR3 nucleotides: TGTGCCAGCAGTTTGCGCAGGGGCAATCAGCCCCAGCATTTT.

The J gene is TRBJ2-1, the V gene TRBV19; TRBD2 agrees at 8 bases. The CDR3 covers 16 residues. The germline CDR1 and CDR2 sequences are LNHDA and SQIVND (reference sequence). V was pared by 5 bases and J by 8 bases, with 14 bases of the junction left unmatched. CDR3 region: CASSPASVAGFHEQFF. DNA for the CDR3: TGTGCCAGTAGTCCCGCGTCGGTAGCGGGATTCCATGAGCAGTTCTTC.

In its sample, this clone was seen once. The chain recombines TRBV14 with TRBJ2-2; 7 bases are a match to TRBD2. V trimming: 4 bases; J trimming: 7 bases; junction bases outside the gene matches: 9. The CDR3 consists of 15 residues. CDR1 and CDR2 (germline): SGHDN, FVKESK. CDR3 loop: CASSLVAGASGELFF. The CDR3 coding sequence is TGTGCCAGCAGCCTTGTAGCGGGCGCGAGCGGGGAGCTGTTTTTT. The full variable domain, completed using reference TRBV14 and TRBJ2-2, is EAGVTQFPSHSVIEKGQTVTLRCDPISGHDNLYWYRRVMGKEIKFLLHFVKESKQDESGMPNNRFLAERTGGTYSTLKVQPAELEDSGVYFCASSLVAGASGELFFGEGSRLTVL.

As for this clone: The DNA is left out, because the CDR3 cannot be placed on it with certainty; the CDR3 is given as TCRdb lists it. The chain has TRBV6-1 and TRBJ2-3; TRBD2 is taken as the D call from the table, unchecked against the DNA. Germline assignment: CDR1 MNHNS and CDR2 SASEGT. The CDR3 is 14 residues long, ends included. The CDR3 spells CASSGVGSGNEEYF.

In its sample, this clone was seen once. The V and J genes are TRBV19 and TRBJ2-1, with 11 bases that match TRBD2. Per germline, CDR1 LNHDA and CDR2 SQIVND (reference sequence). This CDR3 spans 19 amino acids. V gave up 1 base and J gave up 0 bases; unmatched junction bases: 8. CDR3 DNA sequence: TGTGCCAGTAGTATAGGGGCACTAGCGGGGGTACTCTCCTACAATGAGCAGTTCTTC. Protein sequence: CASSIGALAGVLSYNEQFF.

The genes are TRBV5-4 and TRBJ2-7; a weak D match, TRBD2 (5 bases). CDR1 is SGHNT, CDR2 YYREEE, per germline (reference sequence). The V end was cut by 3 bases, the J end by 5 bases, with 15 bases between. The CDR3 length is 14 residues. CDR3 protein: CASSSPSSLDEQYF. As DNA, the CDR3 is TGTGCCAGCAGCTCCCCTAGCAGTCTCGACGAGCAGTACTTC. The whole variable domain, remainder taken from reference TRBV5-4 and TRBJ2-7, is ETGVTQSPTHLIKTRGQQVTLRCSSQSGHNTVSWYQQALGQGPQFIFQYYREEENGRGNFPPRFSGLQFPNYSSELNVNALELDDSALYLCASSSPSSLDEQYFGPGTRLTVT.

Details on this clone: This specimen includes other DNA sequences encoding the same CDR3. The V call is TRBV19, the J call TRBJ1-1, with a weak D call TRBD1 (6 bases). This CDR3 region has 15 residues. The V gene lost 3 bases and the J gene lost 0 bases, with 11 bases spanning the gap. Germline values: CDR1 LNHDA, CDR2 SQIVND (reference sequence). This CDR3 reads CASSIEQGLNTEAFF. CDR3 DNA: TGTGCCAGTAGTATTGAACAGGGTCTGAACACTGAAGCTTTCTTT.

This chain uses TRBV19 with TRBJ2-1; tentatively, D is TRBD2 (6 bases). V was shortened by 3 bases and J by 3 bases, with 12 bases between the two germline ends. The germline gives CDR1 LNHDA, CDR2 SQIVND (reference sequence). The CDR3 contains 15 residues. The CDR3 loop is CASSIGTGIYNEQFF. In nucleotides, the CDR3 is TGTGCCAGTAGTATCGGGACTGGGATCTACAATGAGCAGTTCTTC.

The chain employs TRBV6-5 and TRBJ2-2; no firm D call. The CDR3 totals 11 residues. V was pared by 8 bases and J by 4 bases, with 5 bases between. Germline lookup yields CDR1 MNHEY and CDR2 SVGAGI. CDR3 sequence (DNA): TGTGCCAGCGGGCGCACCGGGGAGCTGTTTTTT. Translating it yields CASGRTGELFF.

The rearrangement uses TRBV4-1 and TRBJ2-1; D is perhaps TRBD2 (6 bases). Germline V CDR1 and CDR2: MGHRA, YSYEKL. The CDR3 has 12 amino acids. The V gene lost 11 bases and the J gene lost 6 bases, with 14 bases spanning the gap. DNA for the CDR3: TGCGCCTCGGTGGGGAGGACCAATGAGCAGTTCTTC. It specifies CASVGRTNEQFF.

This sequence joins TRBV6-6 and TRBJ2-2; D remains ambiguous. The CDR3 has 12 amino acids. Germline V CDR1 and CDR2: MNHNY, SVGAGI (reference sequence). V lost 2 bases to trimming and J lost 7 bases, with 5 bases between them. Written as DNA, the CDR3 is TGTGCCAGCAGTTACCTAGTCGGGGAGCTGTTTTTT. Encoded protein: CASSYLVGELFF.

This chain links TRBV27 with TRBJ1-3, with TRBD1 matching over 9 bases. The CDR3 totals 12 residues. Trimming at V came to 10 bases and at J to 4 bases, leaving 2 bases not matched to a gene. CDR1 MNHEY and CDR2 SMNVEV come from the germline V gene (reference sequence). Here the CDR3 DNA reads TGTGCCACCGGGACAGGGGGAAACACCATATATTTT. Translated: CATGTGGNTIYF.

The chain carries TRBV15 and TRBJ2-3; no firm D call. The CDR3 contains 14 residues. The germline V and J ends were trimmed by 7 bases and 1 base, with 12 bases remaining between them. Germline CDR1 and CDR2: LNHNV and YYDKDF (reference sequence). The CDR3 sequence is CATNTQFRTDTQYF. The CDR3, as DNA: TGTGCCACCAATACACAGTTTCGCACAGATACGCAGTATTTT. Together with reference TRBV15 and TRBJ2-3, the CDR3 gives the full variable domain: DAMVIQNPRYQVTQFGKPVTLSCSQTLNHNVMYWYQQKSSQAPKLLFHYYDKDFNNEADTPDNFQSRRPNTSFCFLDIRSPGLGDTAMYLCATNTQFRTDTQYFGPGTRLTVL.

This chain uses TRBV27 with TRBJ1-1, with D unresolved. The CDR3 has 14 residues. V dropped 0 bases and J dropped 8 bases, with 13 bases sitting between them. CDR1 and CDR2 (germline): MNHEY, SMNVEV (reference sequence). CDR3 loop: CASSLSLRREEAFF. The CDR3 nucleotides are TGTGCCAGCAGTTTATCTCTGCGGAGGGAGGAAGCTTTCTTT.

V gene TRBV19 combines with J gene TRBJ2-7, with D unclear. The CDR3 contains 13 residues. CDR1 LNHDA and CDR2 SQIVND come from the germline V gene (reference sequence). Trimming removed 2 bases at V and 0 bases at J, with 5 bases between. CDR3 protein: CASSIILSYEQYF. The CDR3 nucleotides read TGTGCCAGTAGTATAATACTCTCCTACGAGCAGTACTTC.

V is TRBV28 and J is TRBJ2-1; D not certain. V was clipped by 2 bases and J by 8 bases, with 16 bases between them. CDR3 length: 15 amino acids. Germline-derived CDR1 and CDR2 are MDHEN and SYDVKM. CDR3: CASSLRKGVPHEQFF. CDR3 nucleotide sequence: TGTGCCAGCAGTTTAAGGAAAGGAGTTCCGCATGAGCAGTTCTTC.

The rearrangement joins TRBV11-2 to TRBJ2-5; D not resolved. V was trimmed by 1 base and J by 5 bases, leaving 14 bases between them. Germline lookup yields CDR1 SGHAT and CDR2 FQNNGV. The CDR3 extends over 15 amino acids. The CDR3 DNA is TGTGCCAGCAGCTTAGTCGAGCAGGCAGAGGAGACCCAGTACTTC. It is translated as CASSLVEQAEETQYF.